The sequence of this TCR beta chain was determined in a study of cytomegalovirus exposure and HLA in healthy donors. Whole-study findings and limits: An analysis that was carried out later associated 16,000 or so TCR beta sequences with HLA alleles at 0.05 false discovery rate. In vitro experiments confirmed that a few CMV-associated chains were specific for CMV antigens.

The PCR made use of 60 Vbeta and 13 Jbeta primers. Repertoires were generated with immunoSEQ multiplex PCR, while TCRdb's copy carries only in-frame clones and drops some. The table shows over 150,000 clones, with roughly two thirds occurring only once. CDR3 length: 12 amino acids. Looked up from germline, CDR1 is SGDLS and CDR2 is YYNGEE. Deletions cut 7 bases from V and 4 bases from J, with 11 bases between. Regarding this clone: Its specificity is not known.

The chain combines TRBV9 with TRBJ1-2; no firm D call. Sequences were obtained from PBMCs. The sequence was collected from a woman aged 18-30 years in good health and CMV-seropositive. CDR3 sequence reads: CASARVGYGYTF. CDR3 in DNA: TGTGCCAGCGCGCGGGTCGGCTATGGCTACACCTTC.